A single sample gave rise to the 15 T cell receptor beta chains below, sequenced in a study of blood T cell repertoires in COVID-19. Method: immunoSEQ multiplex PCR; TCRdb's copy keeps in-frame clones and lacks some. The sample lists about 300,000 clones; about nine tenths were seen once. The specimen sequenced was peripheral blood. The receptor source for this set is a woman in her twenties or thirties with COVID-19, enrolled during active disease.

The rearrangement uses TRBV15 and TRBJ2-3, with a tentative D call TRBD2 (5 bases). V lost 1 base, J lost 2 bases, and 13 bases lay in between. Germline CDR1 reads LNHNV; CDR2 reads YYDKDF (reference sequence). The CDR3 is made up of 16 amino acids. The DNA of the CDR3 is TGTGCCACCAGCAGAGGGGTTACAGCGGCCACAGATACGCAGTATTTT. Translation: CATSRGVTAATDTQYF.

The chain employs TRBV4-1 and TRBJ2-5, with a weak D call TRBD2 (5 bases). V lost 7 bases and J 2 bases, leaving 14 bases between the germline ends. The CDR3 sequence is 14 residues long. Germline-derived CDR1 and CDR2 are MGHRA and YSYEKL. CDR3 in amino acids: CASTRTGFQETQYF. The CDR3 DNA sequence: TGCGCCAGCACACGGACGGGGTTTCAAGAGACCCAGTACTTC.

The chain's CDR3 is CATGDYEQYF. The CDR3 region has the DNA TGTGCCACTGGAGACTACGAGCAGTACTTC. The rearrangement links TRBV7-2 to TRBJ2-7; D remains unclear. CDR1 SGHTA and CDR2 FQGNSA come from the germline V gene. V lost 10 bases and J 3 bases, leaving 7 bases between the germline ends. The CDR3 contains 10 residues.

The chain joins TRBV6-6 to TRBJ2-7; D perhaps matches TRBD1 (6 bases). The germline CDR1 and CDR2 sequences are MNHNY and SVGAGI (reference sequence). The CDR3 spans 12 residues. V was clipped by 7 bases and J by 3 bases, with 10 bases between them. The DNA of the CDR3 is TGTGCCAGCACCAAGACAGGCTACGAGCAGTACTTC. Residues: CASTKTGYEQYF.

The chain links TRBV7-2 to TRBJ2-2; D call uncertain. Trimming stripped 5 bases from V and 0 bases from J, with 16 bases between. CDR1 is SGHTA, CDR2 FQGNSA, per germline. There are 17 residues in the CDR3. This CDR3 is CASSPQVAIANTGELFF. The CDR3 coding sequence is TGTGCCAGCAGCCCCCAGGTGGCTATAGCGAACACCGGGGAGCTGTTTTTT.

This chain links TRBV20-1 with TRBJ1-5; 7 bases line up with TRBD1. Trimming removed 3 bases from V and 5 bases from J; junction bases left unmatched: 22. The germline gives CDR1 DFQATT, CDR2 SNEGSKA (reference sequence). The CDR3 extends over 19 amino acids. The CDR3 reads CSASVSPGQLNPTDQPQHF. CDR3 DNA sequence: TGCAGTGCTAGTGTCTCTCCGGGACAGCTAAATCCCACCGATCAGCCCCAGCATTTT.

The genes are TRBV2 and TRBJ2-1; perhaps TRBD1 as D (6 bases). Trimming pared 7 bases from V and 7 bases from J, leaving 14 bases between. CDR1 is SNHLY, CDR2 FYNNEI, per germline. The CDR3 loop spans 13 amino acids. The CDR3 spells CASTGERVNEQFF. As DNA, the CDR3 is TGTGCCAGCACAGGGGAAAGGGTTAATGAGCAGTTCTTC. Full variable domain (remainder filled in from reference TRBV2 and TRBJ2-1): EPEVTQTPSHQVTQMGQEVILRCVPISNHLYFYWYRQILGQKVEFLVSFYNNEISEKSEIFDDQFSVERPDGSNFTLKIRSTKLEDSAMYFCASTGERVNEQFFGPGTRLTVL.

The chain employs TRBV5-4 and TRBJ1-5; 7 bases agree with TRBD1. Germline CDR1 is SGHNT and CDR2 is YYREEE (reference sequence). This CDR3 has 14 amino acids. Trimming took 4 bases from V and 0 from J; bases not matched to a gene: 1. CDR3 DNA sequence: TGTGCCAGCAGCCGACAGGGTAGCAATCAGCCCCAGCATTTT. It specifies CASSRQGSNQPQHF.

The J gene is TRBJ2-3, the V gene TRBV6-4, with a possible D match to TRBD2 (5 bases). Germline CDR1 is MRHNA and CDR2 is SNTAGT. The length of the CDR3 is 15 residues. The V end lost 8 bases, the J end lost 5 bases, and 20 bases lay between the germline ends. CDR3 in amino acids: CASRASLALGDTQYF. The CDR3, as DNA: TGTGCCAGCCGGGCGAGCCTAGCCCTGGGAGATACGCAGTATTTT.

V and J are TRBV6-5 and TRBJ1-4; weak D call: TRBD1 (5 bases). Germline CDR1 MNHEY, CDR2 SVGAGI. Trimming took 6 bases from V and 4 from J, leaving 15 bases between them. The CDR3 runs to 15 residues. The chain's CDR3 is CASRTSGAVNEKLFF. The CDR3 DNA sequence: TGTGCCAGCAGGACCTCTGGGGCAGTTAATGAAAAACTGTTTTTT.

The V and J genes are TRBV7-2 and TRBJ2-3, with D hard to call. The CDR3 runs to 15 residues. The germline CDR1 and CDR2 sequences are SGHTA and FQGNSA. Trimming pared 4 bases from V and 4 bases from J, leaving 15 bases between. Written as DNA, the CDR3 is TGTGCCAGCAGCTCGTCTCTGACTGTGGCAGATACGCAGTATTTT. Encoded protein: CASSSSLTVADTQYF.

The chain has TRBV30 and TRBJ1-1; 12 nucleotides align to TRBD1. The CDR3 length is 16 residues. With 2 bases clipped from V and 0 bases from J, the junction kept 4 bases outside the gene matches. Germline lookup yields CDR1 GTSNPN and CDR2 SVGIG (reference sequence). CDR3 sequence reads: CAWSHGTGGLNTEAFF. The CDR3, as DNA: TGTGCCTGGAGTCACGGGACAGGGGGCCTGAACACTGAAGCTTTCTTT. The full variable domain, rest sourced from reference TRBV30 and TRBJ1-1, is SQTIHQWPATLVQPVGSPLSLECTVEGTSNPNLYWYRQAAGRGLQLLFYSVGIGQISSEVPQNLSASRPQDRQFILSSKKLLLSDSGFYLCAWSHGTGGLNTEAFFGQGTRLTVV.

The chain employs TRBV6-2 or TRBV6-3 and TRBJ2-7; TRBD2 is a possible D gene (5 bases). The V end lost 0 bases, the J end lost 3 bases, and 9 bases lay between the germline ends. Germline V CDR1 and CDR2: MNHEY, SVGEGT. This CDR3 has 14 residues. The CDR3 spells CASSYSIAFYEQYF. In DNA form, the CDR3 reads TGTGCCAGCAGTTACTCGATAGCGTTCTACGAGCAGTACTTC.

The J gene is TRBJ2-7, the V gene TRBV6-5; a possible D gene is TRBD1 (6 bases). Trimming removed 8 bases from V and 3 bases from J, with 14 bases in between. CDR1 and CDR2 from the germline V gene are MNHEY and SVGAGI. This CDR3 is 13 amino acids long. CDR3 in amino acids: CASGRQVSYEQYV. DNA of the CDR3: TGTGCCAGCGGCCGACAGGTGAGCTACGAGCAGTACGTC.

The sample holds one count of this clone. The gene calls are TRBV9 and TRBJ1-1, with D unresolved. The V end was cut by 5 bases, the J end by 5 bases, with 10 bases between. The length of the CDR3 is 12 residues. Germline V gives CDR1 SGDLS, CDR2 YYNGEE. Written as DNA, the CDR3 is TGTGCCAGCAGTAAAGACTGGACTGAAGCTTTCTTT. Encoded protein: CASSKDWTEAFF. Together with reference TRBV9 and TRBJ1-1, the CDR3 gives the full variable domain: DSGVTQTPKHLITATGQRVTLRCSPRSGDLSVYWYQQSLDQGLQFLIQYYNGEERAKGNILERFSAQQFPDLHSELNLSSLELGDSALYFCASSKDWTEAFFGQGTRLTVV.